This TCR beta chain was sequenced for a study of monozygotic twins with inflammatory bowel disease. The CDR3 has 16 residues. Germline values: CDR1 SGHAT, CDR2 FQNNGV. For each CDR3 protein, TCRdb gives one entry from its re-call of the 5' RACE reads, without DNA. The record lists fewer than 400,000 distinct CDR3 sequences, of which the ten most abundant hold more than 4.5%. The sequence was obtained from a human donor with ulcerative colitis or Crohn's disease, or a healthy co-twin of an affected twin (not recorded which). This rearrangement joins TRBV11-2 to TRBJ2-5; the TCRdb D gene call, TRBD2, has no DNA to confirm it. Sequenced material: blood. CDR3 in amino acids: CASSLALAAFQETQYF.